This paragraph reports one T cell receptor beta chain. Its specificity is not known. This sample is drawn from a study of T cell responses to AZD1222 COVID-19 vaccine. Study conclusions and caveats: The reported proportion of spike-specific TCRs targeting unmutated variant regions was nearly half.

The germline V and J ends were trimmed by 8 bases and 2 bases, with 13 bases remaining between them. Germline V lookup: CDR1 MDHEN, CDR2 SYDVKM. The CDR3 runs to 14 residues. The protocol was immunoSEQ multiplex PCR, while the TCRdb copy is restricted to in-frame clones and leaves out a portion. The sample carries 150,000 to 170,000 clones, approximately 90% recorded once. The chain combines TRBV28 with TRBJ1-5; D is uncertain. This clonotype originated in an adult in good health. This specimen was peripheral blood, taken on day 0 of AZD1222 vaccination. The CDR3 loop is CASLTFAGNQPQHF. DNA for the CDR3: TGTGCCAGCCTGACTTTCGCGGGCAATCAGCCCCAGCATTTT.